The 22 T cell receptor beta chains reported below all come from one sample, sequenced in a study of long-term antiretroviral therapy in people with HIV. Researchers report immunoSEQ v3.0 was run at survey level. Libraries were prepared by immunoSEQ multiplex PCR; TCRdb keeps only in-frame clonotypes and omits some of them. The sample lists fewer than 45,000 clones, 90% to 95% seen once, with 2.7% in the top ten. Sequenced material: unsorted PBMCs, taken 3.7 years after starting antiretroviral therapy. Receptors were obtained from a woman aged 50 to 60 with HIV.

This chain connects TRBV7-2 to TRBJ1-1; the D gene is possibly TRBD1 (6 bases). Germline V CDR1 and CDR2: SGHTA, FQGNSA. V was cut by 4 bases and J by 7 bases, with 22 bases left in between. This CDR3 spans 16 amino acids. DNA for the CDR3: TGTGCCAGCAGCTACTGGGTGGGGGCGCTACCGGTTGAAGCTTTCTTT. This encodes CASSYWVGALPVEAFF. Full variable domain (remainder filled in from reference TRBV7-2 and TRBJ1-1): GAGVSQSPSNKVTEKGKDVELRCDPISGHTALYWYRQSLGQGLEFLIYFQGNSAPDKSGLPSDRFSAERTGGSVSTLTIQRTQQEDSAVYLCASSYWVGALPVEAFFGQGTRLTVV.

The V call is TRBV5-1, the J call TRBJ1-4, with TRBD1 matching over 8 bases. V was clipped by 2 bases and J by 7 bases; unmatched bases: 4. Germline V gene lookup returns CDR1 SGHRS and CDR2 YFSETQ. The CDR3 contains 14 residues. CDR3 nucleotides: TGCGCCAGCAGCTTCGCAGGGGGCAGTGAAAAACTGTTTTTT. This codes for CASSFAGGSEKLFF. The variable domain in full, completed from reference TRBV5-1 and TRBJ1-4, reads KAGVTQTPRYLIKTRGQQVTLSCSPISGHRSVSWYQQTPGQGLQFLFEYFSETQRNKGNFPGRFSGRQFSNSRSEMNVSTLELGDSALYLCASSFAGGSEKLFFGSGTQLSVL.

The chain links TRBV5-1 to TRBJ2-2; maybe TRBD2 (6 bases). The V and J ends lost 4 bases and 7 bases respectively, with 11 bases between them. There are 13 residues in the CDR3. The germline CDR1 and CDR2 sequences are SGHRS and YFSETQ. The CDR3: CASSPGGIGELFF. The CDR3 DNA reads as TGCGCCAGCAGCCCCGGCGGGATCGGGGAGCTGTTTTTT.

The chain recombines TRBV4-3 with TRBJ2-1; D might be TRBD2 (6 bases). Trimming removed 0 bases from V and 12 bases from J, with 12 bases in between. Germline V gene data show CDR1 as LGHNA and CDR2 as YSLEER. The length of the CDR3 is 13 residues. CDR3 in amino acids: CASSQDGGTGQFF. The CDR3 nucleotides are TGCGCCAGCAGCCAAGATGGGGGGACGGGGCAGTTCTTC.

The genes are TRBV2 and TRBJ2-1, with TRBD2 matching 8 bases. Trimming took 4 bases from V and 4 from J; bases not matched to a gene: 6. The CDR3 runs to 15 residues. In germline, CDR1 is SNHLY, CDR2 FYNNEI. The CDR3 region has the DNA TGTGCCAGCAGTGGTCCCGGGGGGGATTACAATGAGCAGTTCTTC. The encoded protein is CASSGPGGDYNEQFF.

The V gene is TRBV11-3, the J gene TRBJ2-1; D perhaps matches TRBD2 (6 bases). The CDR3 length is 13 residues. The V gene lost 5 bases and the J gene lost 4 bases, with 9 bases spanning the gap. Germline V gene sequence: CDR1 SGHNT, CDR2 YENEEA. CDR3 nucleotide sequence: TGTGCCAGCAGCATGACTAGTTACAATGAGCAGTTCTTC. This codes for CASSMTSYNEQFF.

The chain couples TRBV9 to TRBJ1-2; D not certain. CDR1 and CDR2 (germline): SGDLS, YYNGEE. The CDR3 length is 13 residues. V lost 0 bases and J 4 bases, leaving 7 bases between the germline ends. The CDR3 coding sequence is TGTGCCAGCAGCGTAGCTCCCGGCTATGGCTACACCTTC. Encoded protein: CASSVAPGYGYTF.

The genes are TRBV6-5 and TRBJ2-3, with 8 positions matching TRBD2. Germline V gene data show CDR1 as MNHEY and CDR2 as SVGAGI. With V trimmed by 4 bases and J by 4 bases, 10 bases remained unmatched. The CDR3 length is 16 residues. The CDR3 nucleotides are TGTGCCAGCAGTTCGGGGGGGGGTCATGGGGCAGATACGCAGTATTTT. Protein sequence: CASSSGGGHGADTQYF.

The CDR3 coding sequence is TGTGCCAGCAGTTCGGATCCAATTGAAGCTTTCTTT. Its translation: CASSSDPIEAFF. This sequence joins TRBV5-6 and TRBJ1-1; no clear D. The CDR3 totals 12 residues. Per germline, CDR1 SGHDT and CDR2 YYEEEE. Trimming shortened V by 5 bases and J by 7 bases, and 12 bases separated the two germline ends.

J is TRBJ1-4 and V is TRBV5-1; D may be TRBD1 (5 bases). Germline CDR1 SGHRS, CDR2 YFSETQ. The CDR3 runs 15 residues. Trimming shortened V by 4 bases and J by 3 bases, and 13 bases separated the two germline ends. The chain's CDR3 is CASSLAGSSNEKLFF. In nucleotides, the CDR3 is TGCGCCAGCAGCCTAGCAGGGTCGTCTAATGAAAAACTGTTTTTT.

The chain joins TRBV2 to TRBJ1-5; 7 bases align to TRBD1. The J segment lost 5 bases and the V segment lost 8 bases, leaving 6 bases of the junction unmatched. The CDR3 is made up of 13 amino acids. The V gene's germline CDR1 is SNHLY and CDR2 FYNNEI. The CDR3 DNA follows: TGTGCCAGCTCGCGGGACAGCCATCAGCCCCAGCATTTT. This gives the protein CASSRDSHQPQHF.

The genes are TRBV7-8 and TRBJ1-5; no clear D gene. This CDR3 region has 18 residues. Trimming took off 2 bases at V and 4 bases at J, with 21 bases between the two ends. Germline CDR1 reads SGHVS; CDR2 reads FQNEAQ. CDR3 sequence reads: CASSLRGQIYRRNQPQHF. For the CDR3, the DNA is TGTGCCAGCAGCTTAAGAGGGCAGATTTATAGGAGAAATCAGCCCCAGCATTTT.

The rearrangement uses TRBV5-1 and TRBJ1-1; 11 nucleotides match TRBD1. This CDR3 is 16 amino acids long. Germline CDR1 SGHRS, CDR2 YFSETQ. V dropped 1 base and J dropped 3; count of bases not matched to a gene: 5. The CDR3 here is CASSLSGQGAYTEAFF. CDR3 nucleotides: TGCGCCAGCAGCTTGTCCGGACAGGGGGCTTACACTGAAGCTTTCTTT.

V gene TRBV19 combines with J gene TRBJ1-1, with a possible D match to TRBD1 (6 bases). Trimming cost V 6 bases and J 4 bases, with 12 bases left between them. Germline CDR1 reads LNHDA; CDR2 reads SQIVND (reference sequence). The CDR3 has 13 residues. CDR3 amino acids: CASSTGWGTEAFF. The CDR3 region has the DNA TGTGCCAGTAGCACAGGGTGGGGCACTGAAGCTTTCTTT.

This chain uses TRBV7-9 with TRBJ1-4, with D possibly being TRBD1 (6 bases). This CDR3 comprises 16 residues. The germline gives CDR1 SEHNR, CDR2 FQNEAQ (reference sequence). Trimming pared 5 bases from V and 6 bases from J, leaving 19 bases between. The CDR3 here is CASSSAWGGADEKLFF. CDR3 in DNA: TGTGCCAGCAGCAGCGCCTGGGGGGGCGCAGATGAAAAACTGTTTTTT.

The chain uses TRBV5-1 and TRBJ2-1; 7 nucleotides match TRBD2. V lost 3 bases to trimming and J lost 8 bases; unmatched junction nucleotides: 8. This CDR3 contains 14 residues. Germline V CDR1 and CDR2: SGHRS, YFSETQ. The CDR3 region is CASSWTGGSHEQFF. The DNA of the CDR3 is TGCGCCAGCAGCTGGACGGGGGGTAGCCATGAGCAGTTCTTC.

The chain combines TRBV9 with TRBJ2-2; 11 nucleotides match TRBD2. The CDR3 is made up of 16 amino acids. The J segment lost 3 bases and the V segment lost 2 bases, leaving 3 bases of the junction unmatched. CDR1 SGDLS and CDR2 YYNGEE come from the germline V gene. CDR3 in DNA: TGTGCCAGCAGCGTGCTAGCGGGGGGCTACACCGGGGAGCTGTTTTTT. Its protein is CASSVLAGGYTGELFF.

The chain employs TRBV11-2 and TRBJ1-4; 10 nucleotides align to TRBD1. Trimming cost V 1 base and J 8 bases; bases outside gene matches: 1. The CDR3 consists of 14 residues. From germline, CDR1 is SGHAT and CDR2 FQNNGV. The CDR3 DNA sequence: TGTGCCAGCAGCTTAGGGACAGGGGGAGAAAAACTGTTTTTT. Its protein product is CASSLGTGGEKLFF. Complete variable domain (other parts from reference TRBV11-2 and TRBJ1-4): EAGVAQSPRYKIIEKRQSVAFWCNPISGHATLYWYQQILGQGPKLLIQFQNNGVVDDSQLPKDRFSAERLKGVDSTLKIQPAKLEDSAVYLCASSLGTGGEKLFFGSGTQLSVL.

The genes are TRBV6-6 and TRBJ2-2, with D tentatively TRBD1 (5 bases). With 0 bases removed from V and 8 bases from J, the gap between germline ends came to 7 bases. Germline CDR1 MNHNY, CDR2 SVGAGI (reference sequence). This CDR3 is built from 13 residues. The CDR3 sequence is CASSYSGVGELFF. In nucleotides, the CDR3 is TGTGCCAGCAGTTACTCAGGGGTGGGGGAGCTGTTTTTT.

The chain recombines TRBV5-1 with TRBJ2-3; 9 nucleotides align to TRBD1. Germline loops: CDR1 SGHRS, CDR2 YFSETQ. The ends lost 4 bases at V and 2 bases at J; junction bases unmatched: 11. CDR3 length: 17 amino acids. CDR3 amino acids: CASSRAWTGDSTDTQYF. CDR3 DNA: TGCGCCAGCAGCCGAGCGTGGACAGGGGATTCCACAGATACGCAGTATTTT.

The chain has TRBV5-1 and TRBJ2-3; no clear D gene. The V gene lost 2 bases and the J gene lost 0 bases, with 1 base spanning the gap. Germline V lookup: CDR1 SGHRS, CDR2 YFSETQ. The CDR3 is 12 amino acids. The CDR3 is CASSFSTDTQYF. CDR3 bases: TGCGCCAGCAGCTTTAGCACAGATACGCAGTATTTT.

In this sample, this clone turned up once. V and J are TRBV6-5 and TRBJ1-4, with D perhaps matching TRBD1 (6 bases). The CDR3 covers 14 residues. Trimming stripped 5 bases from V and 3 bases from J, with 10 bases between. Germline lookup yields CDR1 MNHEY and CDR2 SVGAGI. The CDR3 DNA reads TGTGCCAGCAGTGCCGGGACATCTAATGAAAAACTGTTTTTT. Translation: CASSAGTSNEKLFF.